A single sample gave rise to the 27 T cell receptor beta chains below, sequenced in a study of technical replicates of blood from a few donors. Sequenced by immunoSEQ multiplex PCR; TCRdb stores in-frame clones only, minus some. The data contain tens of thousands of clones, roughly 95% of them singletons. The material sequenced was T cells isolated from PBMCs. The receptors here all came from a human donor in good health.

The chain joins TRBV7-2 to TRBJ1-1; D perhaps matches TRBD1 (6 bases). V lost 5 bases to trimming and J lost 5 bases, with 15 bases between them. There are 14 residues in the CDR3. Germline CDR1 is SGHTA and CDR2 is FQGNSA. CDR3: CASSSRSQGTEAFF. CDR3 sequence (DNA): TGTGCCAGCAGCAGTAGATCACAGGGTACTGAAGCTTTCTTT.

The chain recombines TRBV6-5 with TRBJ1-4; a possible D gene is TRBD1 (6 bases). V lost 7 bases, J lost 10 bases, and 16 bases lay in between. CDR1 and CDR2 (germline): MNHEY, SVGAGI. There are 13 residues in the CDR3. The CDR3 spells CASTWGRGGKLFF. The CDR3 DNA is TGTGCCAGCACCTGGGGCAGGGGCGGAAAACTGTTTTTT.

This chain links TRBV27 with TRBJ2-7; D is unresolved. This CDR3 contains 13 residues. The V end lost 1 base, the J end lost 1 base, and 5 bases lay between the germline ends. Germline lookup yields CDR1 MNHEY and CDR2 SMNVEV (reference sequence). The CDR3 loop is CASSLFSSYEQYF. DNA for the CDR3: TGTGCCAGCAGTTTATTTAGTTCCTACGAGCAGTACTTC.

V usage is TRBV9 and J usage is TRBJ2-2; 10 bases match TRBD1. The length of the CDR3 is 16 residues. Germline values: CDR1 SGDLS, CDR2 YYNGEE. Losses at the gene ends were 3 bases for V and 5 bases for J; bases not matched to a gene: 7. The DNA for the CDR3 is TGTGCCAGCAGCGGATCGGGACAGGGGATAACCGGGGAGCTGTTTTTT. Protein product: CASSGSGQGITGELFF.

The rearrangement uses TRBV7-3 and TRBJ2-7; 8 bases match TRBD2. CDR3 length: 16 amino acids. CDR1 is SGHTA and CDR2 is FQGTGA in the germline V gene. Trimming cost V 7 bases and J 2 bases; bases outside gene matches: 13. CDR3 nucleotides: TGTGCCAGCACCCGGGGGGGGCCGCGGGGGACCTACGAGCAGTACTTC. Translated: CASTRGGPRGTYEQYF.

V and J are TRBV5-1 and TRBJ1-5; TRBD1 is a possible D gene (5 bases). V was pared by 2 bases and J by 4 bases, with 7 bases between. Germline lookup yields CDR1 SGHRS and CDR2 YFSETQ. This CDR3 has 13 residues. In DNA form, the CDR3 reads TGCGCCAGCAGCTTTTCAGGGAATCAGCCCCAGCATTTT. This gives the protein CASSFSGNQPQHF.

This chain connects TRBV9 to TRBJ1-3, with 10 bases matching TRBD1. The ends lost 3 bases at V and 4 bases at J; junction bases unmatched: 4. CDR3 length equals 15 residues. Looked up from germline, CDR1 is SGDLS and CDR2 is YYNGEE. CDR3 residues: CASSATGGSGNTIYF. Here the CDR3 DNA reads TGTGCCAGCAGCGCGACAGGGGGCTCCGGAAACACCATATATTTT. Together with reference TRBV9 and TRBJ1-3, the CDR3 gives the full variable domain: DSGVTQTPKHLITATGQRVTLRCSPRSGDLSVYWYQQSLDQGLQFLIQYYNGEERAKGNILERFSAQQFPDLHSELNLSSLELGDSALYFCASSATGGSGNTIYFGEGSWLTVV.

V usage is TRBV19 and J usage is TRBJ1-1; 7 bases map to TRBD1. The CDR3 has 14 amino acids. Germline V gene sequence: CDR1 LNHDA, CDR2 SQIVND (reference sequence). The V and J ends lost 10 bases and 1 base, in that order; junction bases with no gene match: 9. The CDR3 region has the DNA TGTGCCACTATGACAGGGCGAAGGAACACTGAAGCTTTCTTT. Protein product: CATMTGRRNTEAFF.

The chain joins TRBV6-4 to TRBJ2-3; no clear D. This CDR3 region has 16 residues. The germline CDR1 and CDR2 sequences are MRHNA and SNTAGT. The germline V and J ends were trimmed by 0 bases and 0 bases, with 10 bases remaining between them. CDR3 sequence (DNA): TGTGCCAGCAGTGACTCGTACTCTCGTAGCACAGATACGCAGTATTTT. Its protein product is CASSDSYSRSTDTQYF.

The rearrangement links TRBV11-1 to TRBJ2-7; the D gene is possibly TRBD2 (7 bases). The CDR3 consists of 16 residues. The ends were cut back, 4 bases at V and 0 bases at J, with 16 bases in the middle. Germline lookup yields CDR1 SGHAT and CDR2 FQDESV (reference sequence). The CDR3 loop is CASSYDRTRSSYEQYF. CDR3 sequence (DNA): TGTGCCAGCAGCTACGACAGGACTAGGAGCTCCTACGAGCAGTACTTC.

The rearrangement joins TRBV9 to TRBJ2-7; 10 positions agree with TRBD1. This CDR3 is built from 15 residues. Germline lookup yields CDR1 SGDLS and CDR2 YYNGEE. V was pared by 2 bases and J by 4 bases, with 6 bases of the junction left unmatched. The CDR3 is CASSVPGTGEYEQYF. CDR3 DNA sequence: TGTGCCAGCAGCGTCCCAGGGACAGGGGAGTACGAGCAGTACTTC.

The CDR3 nucleotides read TGTGCCAGCAGCTCCCGGGACAGGAGGGCCTACGAGCAGTACTTC. It encodes CASSSRDRRAYEQYF. The chain combines TRBV7-8 with TRBJ2-7; 8 bases match TRBD1. The germline CDR1 and CDR2 sequences are SGHVS and FQNEAQ. The V and J ends lost 4 bases and 2 bases, in that order; junction bases with no gene match: 7. This CDR3 contains 15 residues.

The J gene is TRBJ2-3, the V gene TRBV20-1; D is uncertain. In germline, CDR1 is DFQATT, CDR2 SNEGSKA (reference sequence). The germline V and J ends were trimmed by 6 bases and 0 bases, with 4 bases remaining between them. The CDR3 is made up of 11 amino acids. For the CDR3, the DNA is TGCAGTGCCCCTAGCACAGATACGCAGTATTTT. Protein sequence: CSAPSTDTQYF.

The V gene is TRBV6-4, the J gene TRBJ2-2; possible D gene TRBD1, 5 bases. Germline V gene sequence: CDR1 MRHNA, CDR2 SNTAGT. This CDR3 has 14 amino acids. The V end was cut by 2 bases, the J end by 5 bases, with 9 bases between. CDR3 region: CASSDGSGTGELFF. The CDR3, as DNA: TGTGCCAGCAGTGACGGGTCAGGGACCGGGGAGCTGTTTTTT.

The chain recombines TRBV6-5 with TRBJ2-1; perhaps TRBD2 as D (6 bases). Between the trimmed V and J ends, which lost 2 bases and 5 bases, there was a span of 10 bases. CDR3 length: 14 residues. CDR1 and CDR2 from the germline V gene are MNHEY and SVGAGI. CDR3 protein: CASSYKDYDNEQFF. CDR3 DNA sequence: TGTGCCAGCAGTTACAAGGACTACGACAATGAGCAGTTCTTC.

J is TRBJ2-1 and V is TRBV9, with 8 bases fitting TRBD2. Germline V CDR1 and CDR2: SGDLS, YYNGEE. This CDR3 has 14 residues. V shed 7 bases and J 5 bases; nucleotides not matched to a gene: 8. The CDR3 region has the DNA TGTGCCAGCTCCCCCAGCGGGAGCGACAATGAGCAGTTCTTC. This gives the protein CASSPSGSDNEQFF.

This clone was seen only once. The genes are TRBV4-1 and TRBJ2-7, with D perhaps TRBD1 (5 bases). This CDR3 contains 15 residues. Germline-derived CDR1 and CDR2 are MGHRA and YSYEKL. Trimming stripped 4 bases from V and 0 bases from J, with 13 bases between. For the CDR3, the DNA is TGCGCCAGCAGCCTCAGGGAACCGAGCTCCTACGAGCAGTACTTC. It translates to CASSLREPSSYEQYF.

The rearrangement uses TRBV6-5 and TRBJ2-1; the D gene is possibly TRBD2 (5 bases). The CDR3 consists of 14 residues. CDR1 is MNHEY and CDR2 is SVGAGI in the germline V gene. Deletions cut 4 bases from V and 0 bases from J, with 7 bases between. CDR3 protein: CASSFAGSYNEQFF. CDR3 DNA sequence: TGTGCCAGCAGTTTTGCGGGCTCCTACAATGAGCAGTTCTTC.

The CDR3 DNA reads as TGTGCCAGCAGCACCGGGGGGGGCTCGTGGGAAAAACTGTTTTTT. Translated, it gives CASSTGGGSWEKLFF. This rearrangement joins TRBV7-2 to TRBJ1-4, with D perhaps matching TRBD1 (6 bases). The germline V and J ends were trimmed by 5 bases and 8 bases, with 18 bases remaining between them. Per germline, CDR1 SGHTA and CDR2 FQGNSA. This CDR3 spans 15 amino acids.

The gene calls are TRBV30 and TRBJ1-2; 7 bases are shared with TRBD1. Per germline, CDR1 GTSNPN and CDR2 SVGIG (reference sequence). CDR3 length: 16 residues. The V and J ends lost 0 bases and 4 bases, in that order; junction bases with no gene match: 11. The CDR3 sequence: CAWSVPGTVGGYGYTF. DNA of the CDR3: TGTGCCTGGAGTGTACCCGGGACAGTCGGAGGCTATGGCTACACCTTC.

The V gene is TRBV9, the J gene TRBJ2-7, with D perhaps matching TRBD2 (5 bases). Trimming shortened V by 3 bases and J by 3 bases, and 13 bases separated the two germline ends. CDR1 is SGDLS, CDR2 YYNGEE, per germline. This CDR3 is 14 amino acids long. The CDR3 region has the DNA TGTGCCAGCAGCGCCGGGATCCAAGACTACGAGCAGTACTTC. Protein product: CASSAGIQDYEQYF.

A note on this clone: The sample carries other DNA sequences with the same CDR3. The chain recombines TRBV7-9 with TRBJ1-5; D uncertain. Germline V gene sequence: CDR1 SEHNR, CDR2 FQNEAQ (reference sequence). V was trimmed by 1 base and J by 7 bases, leaving 5 bases between them. CDR3 length equals 12 residues. This CDR3 reads CASSLGGQPQHF. The CDR3 DNA sequence: TGTGCCAGCAGCTTAGGAGGGCAGCCCCAGCATTTT.

The chain has TRBV4-3 and TRBJ2-6; 10 positions match TRBD2. V shed 2 bases and J 3 bases; nucleotides not matched to a gene: 1. The CDR3 runs 16 residues. Looked up from germline, CDR1 is LGHNA and CDR2 is YSLEER. The CDR3, as DNA: TGCGCCAGCAGCCAACTAGCGGGAGTTGGGGCCAACGTCCTGACTTTC. Protein: CASSQLAGVGANVLTF.

The rearrangement uses TRBV7-8 and TRBJ2-7, with D uncertain. Deletions cut 0 bases from V and 3 bases from J, with 3 bases between. CDR1 and CDR2 (germline): SGHVS, FQNEAQ. This CDR3 has 12 amino acids. As DNA, the CDR3 is TGTGCCAGCAGCTTAGCTCTCTACGAGCAGTACTTC. This codes for CASSLALYEQYF.

V is TRBV9 and J is TRBJ2-1, with TRBD2 matching over 13 bases. V was pared by 5 bases and J by 7 bases, with 0 bases of the junction left unmatched. The CDR3 runs to 13 residues. Looked up from germline, CDR1 is SGDLS and CDR2 is YYNGEE. DNA of the CDR3: TGTGCCAGCAGGACTAGCGGGAGGAATGAGCAGTTCTTC. Protein sequence: CASRTSGRNEQFF.

A few counts support this clone. This sequence joins TRBV10-1 and TRBJ2-5, with TRBD2 as a possible D gene (5 bases). CDR1 WNHNN and CDR2 SYGVQD come from the germline V gene (reference sequence). The V and J ends lost 0 bases and 4 bases respectively, with 9 bases between them. The CDR3 consists of 14 residues. CDR3 in amino acids: CASSESYRGETQYF. In nucleotides, the CDR3 is TGCGCCAGCAGTGAGTCGTATCGGGGAGAGACCCAGTACTTC.

This chain links TRBV28 with TRBJ2-1; 9 nucleotides align to TRBD1. Trimming removed 4 bases from V and 9 bases from J; junction bases left unmatched: 13. Germline CDR1 is MDHEN and CDR2 is SYDVKM. CDR3 size: 16 residues. This CDR3 is CASSSPPGTGFPEQFF. DNA of the CDR3: TGTGCCAGCAGTTCCCCACCCGGGACAGGGTTTCCTGAGCAGTTCTTC.